The present T cell receptor beta chain was sequenced within a study of vaccination effects on CD4 cells after COVID-19. General observations from the study: Cross-reaction with common cold coronaviruses was seen in only 1 of 255 vaccine-induced clones from healthy vaccinees. After vaccination, at late timepoints, clones induced by infection and by vaccine contracted markedly.

Generated by immunoSEQ multiplex PCR, the TCRdb table keeps only in-frame clones and is missing some. The sample has roughly 43,000 clones, around 74% seen once. Antigen-specific CD4+ T cells were expanded (with viral peptide pools) by the ViraFEST assay ahead of sequencing. When less than 12 days of culture had elapsed, CD4+ T cells were isolated. Two doses of BNT162b2 or mRNA-1273 vaccine were administered to participants. Cultures got half-medium changes with IL-2 on days 3 and 7. This CDR3 is built from 17 residues. Germline values: CDR1 SGHAT, CDR2 FQNNGV. Trimming took 5 bases from V and 4 from J; bases not matched to a gene: 12. Concerning this clone: Its antigen is currently unknown.

The source is a human donor who received a COVID-19 vaccine. The gene calls are TRBV11-2 and TRBJ1-2; 11 bases agree with TRBD1. Material: CD4+ T cells from PBMCs cultured with HCoV-OC43 spike peptides, obtained after COVID-19 vaccination. Subset denoted: HCoV-OC43 spike overlapping peptide pool stimulation. In DNA form, the CDR3 reads TGTGCCAGCAGCCCAAGGACAGGGGGCATAGGGGGCTATGGCTACACCTTC. It yields the protein CASSPRTGGIGGYGYTF. The variable domain in full, completed from reference TRBV11-2 and TRBJ1-2, reads EAGVAQSPRYKIIEKRQSVAFWCNPISGHATLYWYQQILGQGPKLLIQFQNNGVVDDSQLPKDRFSAERLKGVDSTLKIQPAKLEDSAVYLCASSPRTGGIGGYGYTFGSGTRLTVV.